This paragraph covers one TCR beta chain sequence. The antigen is not known. While unrecorded immune exposures were likely, the donors were nominally healthy when sampled. The sample is drawn from a study of cytomegalovirus exposure and HLA in healthy donors. The germline V gene has CDR1 SGHDN and CDR2 FVKESK. The CDR3 is 15 residues long. Trimming stripped 0 bases from V and 2 bases from J, with 10 bases between. Both 60 Vbeta primers and 13 Jbeta primers went into the PCR. The table came from immunoSEQ multiplex PCR; TCRdb's copy has only in-frame clones and leaves some out. The sample consists of 110,000 to 150,000 clones, 70% to 75% of them appearing once. Findings of the study overall: With later analysis, a missense DCLRE1C variant became linked to TCR beta V- and J-gene trimming.

The sequenced sample consisted of PBMCs. This receptor was taken from a woman in her thirties or forties in good health and CMV-seronegative. The V and J genes are TRBV14 and TRBJ2-5; D might be TRBD2 (6 bases). CDR3 in amino acids: CASSQERGLQETQYF. In nucleotides, the CDR3 is TGTGCCAGCAGCCAAGAAAGGGGACTGCAAGAGACCCAGTACTTC. Complete variable domain (other parts from reference TRBV14 and TRBJ2-5): EAGVTQFPSHSVIEKGQTVTLRCDPISGHDNLYWYRRVMGKEIKFLLHFVKESKQDESGMPNNRFLAERTGGTYSTLKVQPAELEDSGVYFCASSQERGLQETQYFGPGTRLLVL.